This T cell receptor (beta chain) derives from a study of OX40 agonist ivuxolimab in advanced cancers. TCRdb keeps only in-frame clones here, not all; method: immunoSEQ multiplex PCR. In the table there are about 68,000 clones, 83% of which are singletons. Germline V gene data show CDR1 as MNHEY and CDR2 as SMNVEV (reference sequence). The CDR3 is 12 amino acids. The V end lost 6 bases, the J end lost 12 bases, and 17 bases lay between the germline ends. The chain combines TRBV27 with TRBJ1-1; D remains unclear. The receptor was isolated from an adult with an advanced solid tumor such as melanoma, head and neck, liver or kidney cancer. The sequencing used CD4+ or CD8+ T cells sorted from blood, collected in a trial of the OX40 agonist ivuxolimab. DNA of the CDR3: TGTGCCAGCAGCCTCCCGGGGTCCGGCTCTTTCTTT. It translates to CASSLPGSGSFF.